This entry describes one TCR beta chain. Its target is unknown. Sequence at one end of the junction differs from germline and may be a read error. The data originate from a study of shared clonotypes between healthy human individuals. Study outcomes and limitations: What limited the represented genetic and exposure-history diversity was the small number of donors.

CDR1 PRHDT and CDR2 FYEKMQ come from the germline V gene (reference sequence). This CDR3 region has 13 residues. Data came from immunoSEQ multiplex PCR; TCRdb stores just in-frame clones and leaves some out. This table has fewer than 3 million clones, 80% to 95% appearing once. This TCR was sampled from a man in his late teens or twenties in good health. Some clones in this sample may be carry-over from other donors' samples. Sample: naive CD4+ T cells from PBMCs. The subset denotes: CD45RA+ positively selected. This sequence joins TRBV13 and TRBJ2-7, with D perhaps being TRBD1 or TRBD2 (5 bases each). CDR3 sequence reads: CASSLGESYEQYF. The CDR3 DNA is TGTGCCAGCAGCCTAGGGGAGTCCTACGAGCAGTACTTC.